The present entry profiles one TCR beta chain with its context. This entry belongs to a study of blood T cell repertoires in COVID-19. Overall study: Nucleic acid was either cDNA or gDNA, and it came from T cells, B-cell-depleted T cells, or PBMCs.

J was trimmed by 4 bases and V by 3 bases; bases with no gene match: 7. The CDR3 sequence is 16 residues long. The V gene's germline CDR1 is WSHSY and CDR2 SAAADI. Using immunoSEQ multiplex PCR, the repertoire was profiled, and TCRdb retains in-frame clones only, with some absent. The sample has about 140,000 clones, over 80% seen once. Clinical history as reported by participants underpinned cohort assignment. The receptor was isolated from a man in his sixties or seventies who had been exposed to COVID-19. The chain carries TRBV10-2 and TRBJ1-5; 9 nucleotides match TRBD1. Sequencing was done on a sample of PBMCs or T cells enriched from blood (not recorded which). CDR3 in amino acids: CASSDRGQGSNQPQHF. CDR3 in DNA: TGCGCCAGCAGTGACAGAGGACAGGGGTCTAATCAGCCCCAGCATTTT.